Presented here are 11 T cell receptor beta chains from one specimen sequenced in a study of OX40 agonist ivuxolimab in advanced cancers. Here immunoSEQ multiplex PCR was the method, and the copy in TCRdb shows in-frame clones only, minus some. The table shows approximately 26,000 clones, with under 85% occurring only once. The sample was CD4+ or CD8+ T cells sorted from blood, taken in a trial of the OX40 agonist ivuxolimab. The receptors originated from an adult with an advanced solid tumor such as melanoma, head and neck, liver or kidney cancer.

The chain has TRBV9 and TRBJ1-2; 7 nucleotides match TRBD1. There are 17 residues in the CDR3. CDR1 and CDR2 (germline): SGDLS, YYNGEE. J was trimmed by 1 base and V by 3 bases; bases with no gene match: 12. DNA for the CDR3: TGTGCCAGCAGCGGGGGAGACAGGGCCACCGTTAACTATGGCTACACCTTC. As protein: CASSGGDRATVNYGYTF.

This rearrangement joins TRBV6-6 to TRBJ1-2; 7 nucleotides align to TRBD1. This CDR3 region has 14 residues. Looked up from germline, CDR1 is MNHNY and CDR2 is SVGAGI (reference sequence). V dropped 8 bases and J dropped 6; count of bases not matched to a gene: 12. The CDR3: CASRGLTGTHGYTF. CDR3 DNA sequence: TGTGCCAGCCGGGGTTTGACAGGGACTCATGGCTACACCTTC.

The rearrangement uses TRBV9 and TRBJ1-6, with 8 nucleotides matching TRBD1. This CDR3 region has 16 residues. Germline V gives CDR1 SGDLS, CDR2 YYNGEE. V lost 3 bases and J lost 9; bases outside the gene matches: 11. The CDR3 loop reads CASSEKPTGARSPLHF. The DNA of the CDR3 is TGTGCCAGCAGCGAGAAGCCGACAGGGGCCCGTTCACCCCTCCACTTT.

This clone was detected only a few times. This rearrangement joins TRBV7-8 to TRBJ1-4; TRBD1 aligns across 7 bases. V lost 4 bases, J lost 8 bases, and 1 base stayed unmatched. The CDR3 has 12 residues. CDR1 and CDR2 (germline): SGHVS, FQNEAQ. The CDR3 DNA sequence: TGTGCCAGCAGCTCGACAGGGGAAAAACTGTTTTTT. Translating it yields CASSSTGEKLFF.

J is TRBJ2-7 and V is TRBV27, with 10 positions matching TRBD2. V was pared by 6 bases and J by 2 bases, with 4 bases of the junction left unmatched. Germline assignment: CDR1 MNHEY and CDR2 SMNVEV (reference sequence). The CDR3 contains 14 residues. CDR3 sequence: CASRLAGSAYEQYF. The CDR3 coding sequence is TGTGCCAGCAGACTAGCGGGGTCGGCCTACGAGCAGTACTTC.

The V and J genes are TRBV28 and TRBJ1-1; D might be TRBD1 (6 bases). CDR3 length equals 14 residues. The germline gives CDR1 MDHEN, CDR2 SYDVKM. V lost 6 bases and J lost 3, with 14 bases in between. CDR3 DNA: TGTGCCAGCAGACAAGGACAGAGGTACACTGAAGCTTTCTTT. It encodes CASRQGQRYTEAFF.

The chain is built from TRBV5-1 and TRBJ2-7, with D maybe TRBD1 (5 bases). Germline V CDR1 and CDR2: SGHRS, YFSETQ. The V end lost 4 bases, the J end lost 1 base, and 21 bases lay between the germline ends. This CDR3 is 17 amino acids long. The CDR3 region is CASSPTLGRVASYEQYF. The CDR3 DNA is TGCGCCAGCAGCCCGACCCTAGGCAGGGTGGCATCCTACGAGCAGTACTTC.

J is TRBJ1-1 and V is TRBV19; D perhaps matches TRBD1 (6 bases). The CDR3 runs 15 residues. Trimming stripped 6 bases from V and 0 bases from J, with 14 bases between. The germline V gene encodes CDR1 LNHDA and CDR2 SQIVND (reference sequence). The CDR3, as DNA: TGTGCCAGTAGGACTCGGGGGCAGCTGAACACTGAAGCTTTCTTT. Protein sequence: CASRTRGQLNTEAFF.

The V and J genes are TRBV5-5 and TRBJ1-4, with TRBD1 identical over 7 bases. V shed 4 bases and J 4 bases; nucleotides not matched to a gene: 16. The germline V gene has CDR1 SGHKS and CDR2 YYEKEE (reference sequence). The CDR3 runs 18 residues. CDR3: CASSRNLVTGIVNEKLFF. The DNA for the CDR3 is TGTGCCAGCAGCCGGAACCTAGTGACAGGGATCGTTAATGAAAAACTGTTTTTT.

The chain has TRBV28 and TRBJ2-7; either TRBD1 or TRBD2 may supply D (5 bases each). In germline, CDR1 is MDHEN, CDR2 SYDVKM. CDR3 length: 15 residues. The germline V and J ends were trimmed by 3 bases and 8 bases, with 20 bases remaining between them. The CDR3 DNA reads as TGTGCCAGCAGTTTGTCCGGGACCCCCCCCGGACAGCAGTACTTC. This translates into CASSLSGTPPGQQYF. Full variable domain (missing parts from reference TRBV28 and TRBJ2-7): DVKVTQSSRYLVKRTGEKVFLECVQDMDHENMFWYRQDPGLGLRLIYFSYDVKMKEKGDIPEGYSVSREKKERFSLILESASTNQTSMYLCASSLSGTPPGQQYFGPGTRLTVT.

The rearrangement uses TRBV7-9 and TRBJ2-6; 7 positions match TRBD1. The V gene's germline CDR1 is SEHNR and CDR2 FQNEAQ (reference sequence). V lost 10 bases and J lost 0; bases outside the gene matches: 3. This CDR3 has 14 residues. The DNA for the CDR3 is TGTGCCAATACAGGGGCCTCTGGGGCCAACGTCCTGACTTTC. Its protein is CANTGASGANVLTF.